The TCR beta chain under discussion was sequenced for a study of monozygotic twins with inflammatory bowel disease. TCRdb processed the 5' RACE reads again and assigns one entry to each CDR3 protein, with no DNA. There are 190,000 or so distinct CDR3 sequences in the sample, with 1.6% held by the top ten. The CDR3 extends over 14 amino acids. This TCR was sampled from a human donor with ulcerative colitis or Crohn's disease, or a healthy co-twin of an affected twin (not recorded which). Input material: blood. This chain uses TRBV12-3 or TRBV12-4 with TRBJ2-3. The CDR3 loop reads CASSLGLVPDTQYF.